Below, 9 T cell receptor beta chains from the same sample are listed, as sequenced in a study of patients and donors after allogeneic stem cell transplantation. One entry per CDR3 protein results from TCRdb running MiXCR on the RT-PCR reads. The table lists roughly 880,000 distinct CDR3 sequences, 15% to 20% of them singletons, with roughly 6% in the top ten. Source material: blood, either unsorted or a sorted T cell fraction (not recorded which). The source of these receptors is a human donor who was either an allogeneic HSCT recipient or a stem cell or donor lymphocyte infusion donor (not recorded which). It is not recorded whose cells these are; they may come from a transplant donor.

The chain carries TRBV7-3 and TRBJ2-2; D is possibly TRBD1 or TRBD2 (5 bases each). Germline-derived CDR1 and CDR2 are SGHTA and FQGTGA. The CDR3 covers 16 residues. Trimming took off 2 bases at V and 2 bases at J, with 12 bases between the two ends. The CDR3 coding sequence is TGTGCCAGCAGCTTAGGGGGTGGCTTCAACACCGGGGAGCTGTTTTTT. Amino acids: CASSLGGGFNTGELFF.

This clonotype was counted ten times or more. The rearrangement joins TRBV7-2 to TRBJ2-3; 11 nucleotides line up with TRBD2. CDR1 is SGHTA and CDR2 is FQGNSA in the germline V gene. The junction had 6 bases not matched to a gene; V was cut back by 8 bases and J by 11 bases. The CDR3 extends over 12 amino acids. CDR3 nucleotides: TGTGCCAGCCTAATAGCGGGAGGGTGGCAGTATTTT. This encodes CASLIAGGWQYF.

This clonotype was seen more than once but under ten times. The chain is built from TRBV5-1 and TRBJ1-1, with 8 bases aligning to TRBD1. The V and J ends lost 3 bases and 0 bases, in that order; junction bases with no gene match: 4. This CDR3 is 15 amino acids long. Germline V CDR1 and CDR2: SGHRS, YFSETQ. The CDR3 here is CASSWEQGVNTEAFF. The CDR3 nucleotides read TGCGCCAGCAGCTGGGAACAGGGGGTGAACACTGAAGCTTTCTTT.

This clonotype appeared many times. At one end the junction does not follow the germline gene, possibly because of a read error. V and J are TRBV5-8 and TRBJ2-1; 7 bases line up with TRBD1. The CDR3 covers 12 residues. Germline CDR1 is SGHTS and CDR2 is YDEGEE. In DNA form, the CDR3 reads TGTGCCAGCAGCAAACGAGGGGGCTTCCTTCTCTTC. As protein: CASSKRGGFLLF.

The genes are TRBV5-1 and TRBJ1-3; weak D call: TRBD1 (5 bases). The V gene lost 3 bases and the J gene lost 4 bases, with 17 bases spanning the gap. This CDR3 is built from 16 residues. CDR1 is SGHRS and CDR2 is YFSETQ in the germline V gene. The CDR3 sequence is CASSSSQAGSGNTIYF. The CDR3 nucleotides read TGCGCCAGCAGCTCCTCACAAGCAGGGAGCGGAAACACCATATATTTT. The variable domain in full, with the rest retrieved from reference TRBV5-1 and TRBJ1-3, is KAGVTQTPRYLIKTRGQQVTLSCSPISGHRSVSWYQQTPGQGLQFLFEYFSETQRNKGNFPGRFSGRQFSNSRSEMNVSTLELGDSALYLCASSSSQAGSGNTIYFGEGSWLTVV.

This clonotype was seen more than once but under ten times. The gene calls are TRBV7-3 and TRBJ2-3; 9 bases line up with TRBD1. CDR1 and CDR2 (germline): SGHTA, FQGTGA. Unmatched junction bases numbered 9, after V lost 2 bases and J lost 6 bases. This CDR3 region has 16 residues. The DNA for the CDR3 is TGTGCCAGCAGCTTAGGGGGGACAGGGAATCGCGATACGCAGTATTTT. Its protein is CASSLGGTGNRDTQYF.

In this sample, this clonotype turned up many times. The genes are TRBV12-3 or TRBV12-4 and TRBJ2-2; 8 bases map to TRBD2. Germline trimming cut 3 bases from V and 0 bases from J; bases unmatched to any gene: 0. The CDR3 spans 15 residues. The CDR3, as DNA: TGTGCCAGCAGTTTGACTAGCGCGAACACCGGGGAGCTGTTTTTT. As protein: CASSLTSANTGELFF.

This clonotype was found a few times. The chain is built from TRBV11-1 and TRBJ2-3; 10 nucleotides line up with TRBD2. The ends lost 2 bases at V and 2 bases at J; junction bases unmatched: 13. Germline CDR1 and CDR2: SGHAT and FQDESV (reference sequence). The CDR3 runs 19 residues. CDR3 sequence: CASSLFPLAGDHITDTQYF. CDR3 bases: TGTGCCAGCAGCTTATTTCCGCTAGCGGGAGACCATATCACAGATACGCAGTATTTT.

This clonotype occurred a few times. This chain connects TRBV5-1 to TRBJ2-6, with D unresolved. The CDR3 covers 16 residues. Per germline, CDR1 SGHRS and CDR2 YFSETQ. V gave up 0 bases and J gave up 0 bases, with 7 bases separating them. This CDR3 reads CASSLEGVSGANVLTF. For the CDR3, the DNA is TGCGCCAGCAGCTTGGAGGGTGTCTCTGGGGCCAACGTCCTGACTTTC.